The text below deals with one TCR beta chain. This specimen belongs to a study of blood T cell repertoires in COVID-19. Study as a whole: Samples taken during acute and convalescent COVID-19 were collected in the United States, Italy and Spain. The analysed material was cDNA or gDNA that came from T cells, B-cell-depleted T cells, or PBMCs.

Measured with immunoSEQ multiplex PCR; TCRdb has only the in-frame clones, and not every one. The sample carries 200,000 to 300,000 clones, about 86% recorded once. CDR1 is SGHTA and CDR2 is FQGNSA in the germline V gene. There are 15 residues in the CDR3. V lost 0 bases and J lost 5, with 11 bases in between. The rearrangement links TRBV7-2 to TRBJ1-5; D gene uncertain. Material for sequencing was peripheral blood. This sequence originates from an elderly man with acute or convalescent COVID-19. The CDR3 here is CASSLALGGDQPQHF. As DNA, the CDR3 is TGTGCCAGCAGCTTAGCCCTGGGAGGCGATCAGCCCCAGCATTTT.